This T cell receptor (beta chain) is from a study of beta chain features in type 1 diabetes. Every bit of the isolated RNA underwent reverse transcription, so sequencing read expressed TCRB transcripts. Using immunoSEQ multiplex PCR, the repertoire was profiled, and TCRdb retains in-frame clones only, with some absent. The top ten hold 6.7% of the sample, which has around 300,000 clones, 13% to 15% seen once. V was trimmed by 1 base and J by 0 bases, leaving 4 bases between them. Germline CDR1 reads SGHRS; CDR2 reads YFSETQ. This CDR3 spans 13 amino acids. This clone has only a few counts. The TCR sequence derives from a young man in good health. The chain recombines TRBV5-1 with TRBJ1-2; D remains ambiguous. Sequenced material: central memory CD4+ T cells from blood. The CDR3 loop is CASSLTANYGYTF. Written as DNA, the CDR3 is TGCGCCAGCAGCTTGACAGCTAACTATGGCTACACCTTC.